The next 18 T cell receptor beta chains were all read from a single sample in a study of OX40 agonist ivuxolimab in advanced cancers. TCRdb keeps only in-frame clones here, not all; method: immunoSEQ multiplex PCR. The repertoire holds more than 80,000 clones, with around 87% as singletons. Sample: CD4+ or CD8+ T cells sorted from blood, taken in a trial of the OX40 agonist ivuxolimab. The source of these receptors is an adult with an advanced solid tumor such as melanoma, head and neck, liver or kidney cancer.

The rearrangement uses TRBV10-3 and TRBJ2-7; TRBD1 agrees at 12 bases. Unmatched junction bases numbered 13, after V lost 4 bases and J lost 6 bases. The CDR3 is 17 residues long. Germline loops: CDR1 ENHRY, CDR2 SYGVKD. CDR3 protein: CAISVGDRGPPLTEQYF. CDR3 in DNA: TGTGCCATCAGTGTTGGGGACAGGGGGCCACCGCTGACCGAGCAGTACTTC.

Comment on this clone: Within the sample, other DNA sequences also encode this same CDR3. The chain carries TRBV6-5 and TRBJ2-7; no firm D call. Trimming stripped 5 bases from V and 6 bases from J, with 20 bases between. This CDR3 spans 15 amino acids. Germline V gives CDR1 MNHEY, CDR2 SVGAGI. CDR3 nucleotides: TGTGCCAGCAGTCCCAAACCAAACGGAGTCGGCGAGCAGTACTTC. This translates into CASSPKPNGVGEQYF.

The J gene is TRBJ2-5, the V gene TRBV19, with 8 nucleotides matching TRBD2. Looked up from germline, CDR1 is LNHDA and CDR2 is SQIVND (reference sequence). V lost 4 bases, J lost 2 bases, and 9 bases stayed unmatched. There are 16 residues in the CDR3. DNA for the CDR3: TGTGCCAGTAGTACCGGGACTAGAATGCAACAAGAGACCCAGTACTTC. Its translation is CASSTGTRMQQETQYF.

A word on this clone: With a much larger clone just one base away, this may be a read error. CDR3: CASSSGTGNQPQHF. The CDR3 coding sequence is TGTGCCAGCAGCTCCGGGACAGGGAATCAGCCCCAGCATTTT. The chain uses TRBV5-6 and TRBJ1-5; 9 positions agree with TRBD1. The CDR3 has 14 amino acids. Germline-derived CDR1 and CDR2 are SGHDT and YYEEEE. V dropped 3 bases and J dropped 4; count of bases not matched to a gene: 2.

The chain joins TRBV5-4 to TRBJ2-3; 12 nucleotides align to TRBD2. Germline V gene lookup returns CDR1 SGHNT and CDR2 YYREEE (reference sequence). V trimming: 4 bases; J trimming: 1 base; junction bases outside the gene matches: 4. This CDR3 contains 16 residues. The DNA for the CDR3 is TGTGCCAGCAGCGCGACTAGCGGGAGCCGCACAGATACGCAGTATTTT. It codes for CASSATSGSRTDTQYF.

The J gene is TRBJ2-3, the V gene TRBV7-2; 8 nucleotides agree with TRBD2. V shed 6 bases and J 2 bases; nucleotides not matched to a gene: 7. Germline CDR1 SGHTA, CDR2 FQGNSA. CDR3 length: 15 residues. DNA of the CDR3: TGTGCCAGCAGAGGTACTAGCGGACACACAGATACGCAGTATTTT. This encodes CASRGTSGHTDTQYF.

This chain uses TRBV18 with TRBJ2-2, with TRBD2 matching over 7 bases. With V trimmed by 0 bases and J by 0 bases, 1 base remained unmatched. Per the germline V gene, CDR1 is KGHSH and CDR2 is LQKENI. The CDR3 sequence is 16 residues long. CDR3 sequence (DNA): TGTGCCAGCTCACCACCGGGAGGGGCGAACACCGGGGAGCTGTTTTTT. It codes for CASSPPGGANTGELFF. The variable domain in full, completed from reference TRBV18 and TRBJ2-2, reads NAGVMQNPRHLVRRRGQEARLRCSPMKGHSHVYWYRQLPEEGLKFMVYLQKENIIDESGMPKERFSAEFPKEGPSILRIQQVVRGDSAAYFCASSPPGGANTGELFFGEGSRLTVL.

V and J are TRBV21-1 and TRBJ1-1. TRBV21-1 is shown as a pseudogene. The CDR3 runs 14 residues. The CDR3 DNA is TGTGCCAGCACCGAGGAGAAGATGAACACTGAAGCTTTCTTT. Translating it yields CASTEEKMNTEAFF.

V usage is TRBV7-9 and J usage is TRBJ1-1; 9 positions match TRBD1. This CDR3 is built from 14 residues. Germline-derived CDR1 and CDR2 are SEHNR and FQNEAQ (reference sequence). The ends lost 5 bases at V and 4 bases at J; junction bases unmatched: 5. The CDR3 sequence: CASSTGTGFTEAFF. In nucleotides, the CDR3 is TGTGCCAGCAGCACCGGGACAGGGTTCACTGAAGCTTTCTTT.

The V call is TRBV9, the J call TRBJ1-2, with D tentatively TRBD1 (5 bases). This CDR3 region has 13 residues. V lost 0 bases and J 8 bases, leaving 11 bases between the germline ends. From germline, CDR1 is SGDLS and CDR2 YYNGEE. The chain's CDR3 is CASSVEQDGGYTF. The CDR3 DNA reads TGTGCCAGCAGCGTAGAACAGGACGGCGGCTACACCTTC.

This CDR3 is CASSDLGQVEAFF. CDR3 coding DNA: TGCGCCAGCAGTGATCTGGGACAGGTCGAAGCTTTCTTT. The chain couples TRBV10-2 to TRBJ1-1; 8 bases match TRBD1. The germline CDR1 and CDR2 sequences are WSHSY and SAAADI. This CDR3 comprises 13 residues. Trimming took 3 bases from V and 8 from J; bases not matched to a gene: 5.

The rearrangement joins TRBV7-2 to TRBJ1-2; 11 nucleotides agree with TRBD1. The V gene end was trimmed by 1 base and the J gene end by 3 bases; junction bases not matched to a gene: 1. Germline CDR1 is SGHTA and CDR2 is FQGNSA. CDR3 size: 15 residues. The CDR3 is CASSLGGQGDYGYTF. The CDR3 bases are TGTGCCAGCAGCTTAGGGGGACAGGGGGACTATGGCTACACCTTC.

This rearrangement joins TRBV11-2 to TRBJ2-5; TRBD2 matches 9 bases. The CDR3 consists of 15 residues. V lost 0 bases to trimming and J lost 5 bases; unmatched junction nucleotides: 4. CDR1 is SGHAT and CDR2 is FQNNGV in the germline V gene. For the CDR3, the DNA is TGTGCCAGCAGCTTAGATGGGACTAGCCGGGAGACCCAGTACTTC. As protein: CASSLDGTSRETQYF.

The CDR3 DNA is TGTGCCAGCAGCCGATCTGGGGCGAGGGTCAGCGAGCAGTACTTC. Protein: CASSRSGARVSEQYF. The rearrangement uses TRBV11-3 and TRBJ2-7; either TRBD1 or TRBD2 may supply D (5 bases each). V lost 5 bases to trimming and J lost 6 bases, with 20 bases between them. The CDR3 runs 15 residues. From germline, CDR1 is SGHNT and CDR2 YENEEA. The full variable domain, rest sourced from reference TRBV11-3 and TRBJ2-7, is EAGVVQSPRYKIIEKKQPVAFWCNPISGHNTLYWYLQNLGQGPELLIRYENEEAVDDSQLPKDRFSAERLKGVDSTLKIQPAELGDSAVYLCASSRSGARVSEQYFGPGTRLTVT.

J is TRBJ2-7 and V is TRBV11-2; perhaps TRBD2 as D (5 bases). CDR1 is SGHAT, CDR2 FQNNGV, per germline. V gave up 1 base and J gave up 0 bases, with 7 bases separating them. The CDR3 extends over 14 amino acids. The CDR3 reads CASSLALASYEQYF. As DNA, the CDR3 is TGTGCCAGCAGCTTAGCCCTAGCCTCCTACGAGCAGTACTTC. The whole variable domain, filled in from reference TRBV11-2 and TRBJ2-7, reads EAGVAQSPRYKIIEKRQSVAFWCNPISGHATLYWYQQILGQGPKLLIQFQNNGVVDDSQLPKDRFSAERLKGVDSTLKIQPAKLEDSAVYLCASSLALASYEQYFGPGTRLTVT.

The DNA of the CDR3 is TGCGCCAGCGGGGGACAGGGGAACACTGAAGCTTTCTTT. Its translation is CASGGQGNTEAFF. This chain uses TRBV10-2 with TRBJ1-1, with TRBD1 identical over 9 bases. With 8 bases clipped from V and 1 base from J, the junction kept 2 bases outside the gene matches. CDR3 length: 13 residues. CDR1 and CDR2 (germline): WSHSY, SAAADI.

This chain links TRBV27 with TRBJ1-6, with D unresolved. From germline, CDR1 is MNHEY and CDR2 SMNVEV (reference sequence). This CDR3 contains 13 residues. V was cut by 4 bases and J by 13 bases, with 14 bases left in between. The CDR3 loop reads CASSSRTPGPLHF. The CDR3 DNA is TGTGCCAGCAGTTCCAGGACTCCCGGGCCCCTCCACTTT.

J is TRBJ2-7 and V is TRBV28; 9 nucleotides agree with TRBD1. Trimming at V came to 4 bases and at J to 6 bases, leaving 4 bases not matched to a gene. CDR3 length: 13 amino acids. Germline CDR1 is MDHEN and CDR2 is SYDVKM. The CDR3 DNA reads as TGTGCCAGCAGTTCCCCGGACAGGGGCGAGCAGTACTTC. This codes for CASSSPDRGEQYF.